This entry describes one T cell receptor beta chain. Its target is not known. CD45RO/CCR7/CD25/CD127/CD95/CD27 staining was used to isolate CD4+ naive, central memory, regulatory and stem cell-like memory cells by sorting. Isolated RNA was reverse transcribed in full, so expressed TCRB transcripts were sequenced. Only in-frame clones appear in the TCRdb table, and some are missing; sequencing was by immunoSEQ multiplex PCR. Among about 160,000 clones listed, 6.5% to 8.5% were seen once. Trimming took 6 bases from V and 4 from J; bases not matched to a gene: 10. This CDR3 spans 14 amino acids. Germline V gives CDR1 SGDLS, CDR2 YYNGEE. The data were obtained in a study of beta chain features in type 1 diabetes. Overall study results and limits: HLA effects on TCRB rearrangement stayed unresolved here. cDNA-based reads could over-represent cells with high TCR expression. Type 1 diabetes patients showed a moderate but significant shortening of TCRB CDR3s in all four CD4+ subsets. Type 1 diabetes patients had VDJ junctions that carried fewer insertions and more deletions.

This clonotype was sampled from a man aged 18 to 35 with type 1 diabetes. Source material: central memory CD4+ T cells from blood. This rearrangement joins TRBV9 to TRBJ2-7; 7 bases are a match to TRBD1. CDR3 loop: CASTFRDRLYEQYF. In nucleotides, the CDR3 is TGTGCCAGCACCTTCCGGGACAGATTATACGAGCAGTACTTC.